A single sample is the source of the 24 T cell receptor beta chains below, sequenced in a study of blood T cell repertoires in COVID-19. Produced via immunoSEQ multiplex PCR; TCRdb's table is partial and in-frame only. Seen here are 150,000 to 200,000 clones, approximately 73% observed once, and the top ten hold about a sixth. Sample: PBMCs or T cells enriched from blood (not recorded which). Receptor source: a woman in her forties or fifties with acute COVID-19.

The CDR3 DNA sequence: TGCAGCTGGGCAGGGATGAATGAGCAGTTCTTC. It encodes CSWAGMNEQFF. V usage is TRBV29-1 and J usage is TRBJ2-1; TRBD1 is a possible D gene (5 bases). The V gene's germline CDR1 is SQVTM and CDR2 ANQGSEA. V lost 8 bases and J lost 7, with 12 bases in between. The CDR3 consists of 11 residues.

The genes are TRBV6-6 and TRBJ1-2, with 7 bases fitting TRBD1. This CDR3 has 13 amino acids. With V trimmed by 5 bases and J by 6 bases, 6 bases remained unmatched. Germline CDR1 is MNHNY and CDR2 is SVGAGI (reference sequence). The CDR3 spells CASSPGQSNGYTF. The CDR3 region has the DNA TGTGCCAGCAGTCCGGGACAGAGTAATGGCTACACCTTC.

This clone showed up just a few times. The chain joins TRBV3-1 (or the pseudogene TRBV3-2) to TRBJ1-1; D might be TRBD1 (6 bases). V was cut by 3 bases and J by 1 base, with 12 bases left in between. Per germline, CDR1 LGHDT and CDR2 YNNKEL (reference sequence). The CDR3 has 15 amino acids. The CDR3 spells CASSQGDTWNTEAFF. Here the CDR3 DNA reads TGTGCCAGCAGCCAGGGGGACACTTGGAACACTGAAGCTTTCTTT.

The V call is TRBV27, the J call TRBJ1-5; 8 bases agree with TRBD1. V was pared by 0 bases and J by 5 bases, with 9 bases of the junction left unmatched. There are 17 residues in the CDR3. Germline-derived CDR1 and CDR2 are MNHEY and SMNVEV (reference sequence). CDR3 nucleotides: TGTGCCAGCAGTTTATCATATAGGCAGGGGGCCCATCAGCCCCAGCATTTT. Protein product: CASSLSYRQGAHQPQHF.

This chain joins TRBV2 and TRBJ1-6; 8 bases are a match to TRBD1. CDR3 length equals 14 residues. V was clipped by 6 bases and J by 9 bases; unmatched bases: 7. Germline loops: CDR1 SNHLY, CDR2 FYNNEI. The CDR3 loop is CASRGQGVRSPLHF. CDR3 in DNA: TGTGCCAGCAGAGGACAGGGAGTTCGTTCACCCCTCCACTTT.

DNA for the CDR3: TGTGCCAGCTCACCACCGTACAGTAACACCGGGGAGCTGTTTTTT. It specifies CASSPPYSNTGELFF. The chain couples TRBV18 to TRBJ2-2, with D hard to call. The CDR3 length is 15 residues. CDR1 is KGHSH, CDR2 LQKENI, per germline. V lost 0 bases, J lost 2 bases, and 7 bases lay in between.

The V and J genes are TRBV11-2 and TRBJ1-3; TRBD1 aligns across 7 bases. The germline V gene has CDR1 SGHAT and CDR2 FQNNGV. The length of the CDR3 is 19 residues. V lost 6 bases and J lost 4; bases outside the gene matches: 21. In nucleotides, the CDR3 is TGTGCCAGCAGGTCTAAATCTATGGCAGGGGGTAGAAGCGGAAACACCATATATTTT. It is translated as CASRSKSMAGGRSGNTIYF.

The chain carries TRBV16 and TRBJ1-2, with D possibly matching TRBD1 (5 bases). The germline CDR1 and CDR2 sequences are KGHSY and FQNENV. V gave up 4 bases and J gave up 2 bases, with 11 bases separating them. The CDR3 loop spans 14 amino acids. The CDR3 nucleotides are TGTGCCAGCAGCCCCCGGGCAGGGAACTATGGCTACACCTTC. The encoded protein is CASSPRAGNYGYTF.

The chain combines TRBV28 with TRBJ2-2, with TRBD1 as a possible D gene (5 bases). CDR3 length equals 14 residues. The germline CDR1 and CDR2 sequences are MDHEN and SYDVKM. V lost 6 bases, J lost 1 base, and 9 bases lay in between. The CDR3 region has the DNA TGTGCCAGCAGGAACAGGCTGAACACCGGGGAGCTGTTTTTT. Translating gives CASRNRLNTGELFF. The complete variable domain, with remaining parts taken from reference TRBV28 and TRBJ2-2, reads DVKVTQSSRYLVKRTGEKVFLECVQDMDHENMFWYRQDPGLGLRLIYFSYDVKMKEKGDIPEGYSVSREKKERFSLILESASTNQTSMYLCASRNRLNTGELFFGEGSRLTVL.

The chain employs TRBV29-1 and TRBJ1-5, with no clear D. Germline V lookup: CDR1 SQVTM, CDR2 ANQGSEA. The CDR3 spans 13 residues. V lost 4 bases to trimming and J lost 1 base, with 8 bases between them. The CDR3: CSVAGNSNQPQHF. CDR3 nucleotides: TGCAGCGTTGCCGGGAACAGCAATCAGCCCCAGCATTTT.

In DNA form, the CDR3 reads TGTGCCAGCAGCTACACGAGGGCGGATGAAAAACTGTTTTTT. It codes for CASSYTRADEKLFF. The J gene is TRBJ1-4, the V gene TRBV7-9; D remains unclear. The V gene lost 4 bases and the J gene lost 6 bases, with 12 bases spanning the gap. This CDR3 has 14 residues. Germline CDR1 reads SEHNR; CDR2 reads FQNEAQ (reference sequence).

The J gene is TRBJ2-1, the V gene TRBV12-3 or TRBV12-4; D is undetermined. The CDR3 is 13 residues long. With 6 bases removed from V and 6 bases from J, the gap between germline ends came to 12 bases. The CDR3 here is CASRPGPLNEQFF. The DNA for the CDR3 is TGTGCCAGCAGACCAGGCCCTCTCAATGAGCAGTTCTTC.

The chain recombines TRBV7-2 with TRBJ1-1, with D unresolved. Between the trimmed V and J ends, which lost 3 bases and 8 bases, there was a span of 7 bases. The CDR3 has 11 residues. From germline, CDR1 is SGHTA and CDR2 FQGNSA. CDR3 sequence: CASSFYQEAFF. CDR3 in DNA: TGTGCCAGCAGCTTTTACCAGGAAGCTTTCTTT.

This rearrangement joins TRBV5-4 to TRBJ1-4; TRBD1 matches at 10 bases. The CDR3 loop spans 16 amino acids. J lost 6 bases, V lost 5 bases, and 10 bases had no gene match. Germline CDR1 is SGHNT and CDR2 is YYREEE (reference sequence). CDR3 nucleotides: TGTGCCAGCAGTAGTCGGACAGGGGGAGGGGATGAAAAACTGTTTTTT. Translated: CASSSRTGGGDEKLFF.

This clone showed up just a few times. The CDR3: CASSGAGGNTEAFF. DNA of the CDR3: TGCGCCAGCAGCGGGGCAGGGGGAAACACTGAAGCTTTCTTT. The chain employs TRBV5-1 and TRBJ1-1; 7 bases match TRBD1. The CDR3 contains 14 residues. V lost 4 bases to trimming and J lost 2 bases; unmatched junction nucleotides: 5. Germline lookup yields CDR1 SGHRS and CDR2 YFSETQ.

J is TRBJ2-5 and V is TRBV7-9, with TRBD1 matching over 11 bases. The CDR3 sequence is 15 residues long. Looked up from germline, CDR1 is SEHNR and CDR2 is FQNEAQ (reference sequence). V gave up 8 bases and J gave up 5 bases; unmatched junction bases: 10. CDR3 bases: TGTGCCAGCGCTCTCGGACAGGGGGCAGGGGAGACCCAGTACTTC. Translated: CASALGQGAGETQYF.

The chain carries TRBV7-9 and TRBJ2-5; 9 nucleotides match TRBD1. The CDR3 consists of 15 residues. V shed 1 base, J shed 5 bases, and the junction held 5 bases outside the gene matches. Germline loops: CDR1 SEHNR, CDR2 FQNEAQ (reference sequence). CDR3 DNA: TGTGCCAGCAGCTTAGGGACAGGGGTAGAGGAGACCCAGTACTTC. This codes for CASSLGTGVEETQYF.

The chain joins TRBV6-1 to TRBJ1-1; D might be TRBD1 (6 bases). Germline V gives CDR1 MNHNS, CDR2 SASEGT. V lost 3 bases and J lost 11, with 19 bases in between. The CDR3 is made up of 14 amino acids. CDR3 protein: CASSERQELFEAFF. As DNA, the CDR3 is TGTGCCAGCAGTGAGAGACAGGAACTATTTGAGGCTTTCTTT.

V is TRBV7-8 and J is TRBJ1-5; D unclear. Germline values: CDR1 SGHVS, CDR2 FQNEAQ. The CDR3 extends over 17 amino acids. V shed 4 bases and J shed 1 base, with 17 bases lying between them. The CDR3 protein is CASSSPARVGSNQPQHF. CDR3 DNA sequence: TGTGCCAGCAGCTCCCCGGCTCGGGTTGGGAGCAATCAGCCCCAGCATTTT.

This clone has a handful of counts. This chain joins TRBV5-1 and TRBJ1-2; tentatively, D is TRBD1 (5 bases). This CDR3 spans 13 amino acids. V was clipped by 3 bases and J by 8 bases, with 14 bases between them. Germline lookup yields CDR1 SGHRS and CDR2 YFSETQ. The CDR3 loop reads CASSSQPQGGYTF. The DNA of the CDR3 is TGCGCCAGCAGCTCCCAGCCTCAGGGCGGCTACACCTTC. Full variable domain (rest looked up from reference TRBV5-1 and TRBJ1-2): KAGVTQTPRYLIKTRGQQVTLSCSPISGHRSVSWYQQTPGQGLQFLFEYFSETQRNKGNFPGRFSGRQFSNSRSEMNVSTLELGDSALYLCASSSQPQGGYTFGSGTRLTVV.

In this sample, this clone turned up once. This chain links TRBV21-1 with TRBJ1-2; the table's D call of TRBD1 was not tested on the DNA. TRBV21-1 is described as a pseudogene. The CDR3 has 15 residues. DNA of the CDR3: TGTGCCAGCAGCATATGGACAGGCCAGAACTATGGCTACACCTTC. Protein: CASSIWTGQNYGYTF.

The chain recombines TRBV6-5 with TRBJ1-3; D uncertain. The CDR3 has 15 amino acids. Germline CDR1 is MNHEY and CDR2 is SVGAGI. The V gene lost 5 bases and the J gene lost 0 bases, with 11 bases spanning the gap. The CDR3 loop reads CASSRVGISGNTIYF. As DNA, the CDR3 is TGTGCCAGCAGTCGAGTCGGGATCTCTGGAAACACCATATATTTT.

The V call is TRBV7-8, the J call TRBJ1-4; TRBD1 matches at 7 bases. V gave up 4 bases and J gave up 2 bases; unmatched junction bases: 19. In germline, CDR1 is SGHVS, CDR2 FQNEAQ. The CDR3 contains 20 residues. The chain's CDR3 is CASSSLVRAGGPRTNEKLFF. The CDR3 nucleotides read TGTGCCAGCAGCTCCCTGGTGCGGGCAGGGGGTCCGAGGACTAATGAAAAACTGTTTTTT.

This clone was counted between two and nine times. V gene TRBV6-5 combines with J gene TRBJ1-5; TRBD1 matches 8 bases. J gave up 2 bases and V 6 bases, and 3 bases lay outside the gene matches. Looked up from germline, CDR1 is MNHEY and CDR2 is SVGAGI. The CDR3 contains 14 residues. Here the CDR3 DNA reads TGTGCCAGCAGACAGGGGGTACGCAATCAGCCCCAGCATTTT. Translation: CASRQGVRNQPQHF.